This TCR beta chain was found in a study of T cells in localized non-small cell lung cancer. Study findings and constraints: Highest T cell clonality was seen in uninvolved adjacent lung, surpassing that measured in tumor. Heterogeneity within the tumor remains possible, as just one region underwent sequencing. Appearing in adjacent lung were a median about 57 of the top 100 tumor clones.

TCRdb keeps only in-frame clones here, not all; method: immunoSEQ multiplex PCR. The data contain approximately 13,000 clones, approximately 81% of them singletons. Comment on this clone: As yet, its antigen is unknown.

Unmatched junction bases numbered 6, after V lost 4 bases and J lost 6 bases. Per germline, CDR1 MNHEY and CDR2 SMNVEV (reference sequence). The CDR3 totals 13 residues. The sample in question was peripheral blood, obtained before any cancer treatment. This chain joins TRBV27 and TRBJ2-7; 7 bases map to TRBD1. This TCR came from a male donor aged 60 or over with stage I lung adenocarcinoma. The CDR3 sequence is CASSYDRVAEQYF. CDR3 DNA: TGTGCCAGCAGTTATGACAGGGTTGCCGAGCAGTACTTC.